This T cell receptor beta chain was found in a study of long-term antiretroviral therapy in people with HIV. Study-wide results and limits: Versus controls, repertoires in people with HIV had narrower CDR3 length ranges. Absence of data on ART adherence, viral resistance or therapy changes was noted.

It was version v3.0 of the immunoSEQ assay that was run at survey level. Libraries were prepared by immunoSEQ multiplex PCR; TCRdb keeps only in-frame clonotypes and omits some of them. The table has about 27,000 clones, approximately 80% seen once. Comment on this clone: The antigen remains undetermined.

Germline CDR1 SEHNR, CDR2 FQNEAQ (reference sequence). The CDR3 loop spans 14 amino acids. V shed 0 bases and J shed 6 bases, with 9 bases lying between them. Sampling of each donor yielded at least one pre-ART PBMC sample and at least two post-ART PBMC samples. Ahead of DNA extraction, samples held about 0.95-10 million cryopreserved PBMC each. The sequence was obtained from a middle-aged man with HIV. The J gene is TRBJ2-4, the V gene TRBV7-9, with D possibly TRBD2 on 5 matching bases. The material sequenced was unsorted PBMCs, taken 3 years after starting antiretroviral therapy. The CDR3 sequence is CASSLASEGNIQYF. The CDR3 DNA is TGTGCCAGCAGCTTAGCGAGCGAGGGAAACATTCAGTACTTC. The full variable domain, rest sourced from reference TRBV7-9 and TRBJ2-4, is DTGVSQNPRHKITKRGQNVTFRCDPISEHNRLYWYRQTLGQGPEFLTYFQNEAQLEKSRLLSDRFSAERPKGSFSTLEIQRTEQGDSAMYLCASSLASEGNIQYFGAGTRLSVL.